This is a list of T cell receptor beta chains from one sample in a study of CD8 T cells in Susac syndrome. MiXCR, applied by TCRdb to the immunoSEQ multiplex PCR reads, yields one record per CDR3 protein. The profile shows roughly 300,000 distinct CDR3 sequences, about 85% of them singletons. The sample comprised CD8+ T cells from PBMCs. These TCRs come from a human donor with multiple sclerosis. Each CDR3 is given with its conserved first and last residue. D genes are given only for firm matches. Clone size is given for some rows only: seen once, a few or many times, or a class if the clone is expanded.

>TRBJ2-5|NA|TRBD2|TRBV10-2
TGCGCCAGCAGTGAATTGGTGACTAGCGGGAGGGTTGAGGAGACCCAGTACTTC
CASSELVTSGRVEETQYF
>TRBJ2-3|NA|TRBD1|TRBV11-2
TGTGCCAGCAGCTTAGCCTTTCGACAGGGTCGTACAGATACGCAGTATTTT
CASSLAFRQGRTDTQYF
>TRBJ2-1|NA|NA|TRBV27
TGTGCCAGCAGTGCACGAGCGGCCTACAATGAGCAGTTCTTC
CASSARAAYNEQFF
>TRBJ1-1|NA|TRBD1|TRBV7-9
TGTGCCGAACAGGGGCTCGACACTGAAGCTTTCTTT
CAEQGLDTEAFF
>TRBJ2-1|NA|NA|TRBV19
TGTGCCAGTAGTATAGATAGAGTGTCGGTCGGGAGCTCCTACAATGAGCAGTTCTTC
CASSIDRVSVGSSYNEQFF
>TRBJ2-1|NA|NA|TRBV27
TGTGCCAGCTGTTCTTACAATGAGCAGTTCTTC
CASCSYNEQFF
>TRBJ2-7|once|NA|TRBV16
TGTGCCAGCAGCCATAGCAGGGTAGGACAACTGAGCTACGAGCAGTACTTC
CASSHSRVGQLSYEQYF
>TRBJ1-1|NA|NA|TRBV20-1
TGCAGTGCCTCGGACTTCACTGAAGCCTTCTTT
CSASDFTEAFF
>TRBJ1-5|NA|NA|TRBV28
TGTGCCAGCAGTTTATTAGCAGGGTCGAGCAATCAGCCCCAGCATTTT
CASSLLAGSSNQPQHF
>TRBJ2-7|NA|TRBD1|TRBV27
TGTGCCAGCAGTAACTTTCCCAGGGGGCGTCAATCCTACGAGCAGTACTTC
CASSNFPRGRQSYEQYF
>TRBJ2-1|NA|TRBD1|TRBV4-1
TGCGCCAGCAGCCAAAAACAGGGGGCAAATGAGCAGTTCTTC
CASSQKQGANEQFF
>TRBJ2-1|NA|NA|TRBV19
TGTGCCAGTAGTTTGATAGTCTACAGCTCCTACAATGAGCAGTTCTTC
CASSLIVYSSYNEQFF
>TRBJ2-1|NA|NA|TRBV5-1
TGCGCCACCTCCGTTAATATGGTCCCCAATGAGCAGTTCTTC
CATSVNMVPNEQFF
>TRBJ2-7|NA|TRBD1|TRBV5-1
TGCGCCAGCAGCTTCCGAGGGACAGGGGGGTACGAGCAGTACTTC
CASSFRGTGGYEQYF
>TRBJ1-1|NA|TRBD1|TRBV14
TGTGCCAGCAGCCAAGACAGGGGGAAAGCTTTCTTT
CASSQDRGKAFF
>TRBJ2-6|NA|NA|TRBV9
TGTGCCAGCAGCGCCGGGCCTTACTCTGGGGCCAACGTCCTGACTTTC
CASSAGPYSGANVLTF
>TRBJ2-5|NA|TRBD2|TRBV7-9
TGTGCCAGCAGCTGGGGGGAGCGGGAGAAAGAGACCCAGTACTTC
CASSWGEREKETQYF
>TRBJ2-1|NA|NA|TRBV7-9
TGTGCCAGCGGGGCGGGTGGGACCTACAATGAGCAGTTCTTC
CASGAGGTYNEQFF
>TRBJ1-1|once|NA|TRBV12-3/TRBV12-4
TGTGCCAGCAAACCAGGCTACACTGAAGCTTTCTTT
CASKPGYTEAFF
>TRBJ2-7|NA|NA|TRBV10-3
TGTGCCATCAGTGAGTCATTGGACTCTTTATACGAGCAGTACTTC
CAISESLDSLYEQYF
>TRBJ2-7|NA|NA|TRBV20-1
TGCAGTGCTAGAGATCCGGCGGCCTCCTACGAGCAGTACTTC
CSARDPAASYEQYF
>TRBJ2-3|NA|NA|TRBV27
TGTGCCAGCAGTTTAAGGGCTAGGCAAGATACGCAGTATTTT
CASSLRARQDTQYF
>TRBJ1-1|NA|NA|TRBV30
TGTGCCTGGAGCGGGACGGTTGAAGCTTTCTTT
CAWSGTVEAFF
>TRBJ1-2|NA|NA|TRBV27
TGTGCCAGCAGTAGCGGAGGGCGAAACTATGGCTACACCTTC
CASSSGGRNYGYTF
>TRBJ2-1|once|NA|TRBV29-1
TGCAGCGTTGGGGCAAAGGCGGCCGAGCAGTTCTTC
CSVGAKAAEQFF
>TRBJ2-1|NA|NA|TRBV7-9
TGTGCCAGCAGCTTAGTGCCGTCCGTAGGCTCCTACAATGAGCAGTTCTTC
CASSLVPSVGSYNEQFF
>TRBJ2-1|NA|TRBD2|TRBV11-2
TGTGCCAGCAGCTTGAGTAGCGGGAGGGCCCCTTACAATGAGCAGTTCTTC
CASSLSSGRAPYNEQFF
>TRBJ1-5|few|NA|TRBV6-1
TGTGCCAGCAGTGAAGAATTCAGCTCGAATCAGCCCCAGCATTTT
CASSEEFSSNQPQHF
>TRBJ1-2|NA|NA|TRBV29-1
TGCAGCGTCGGGAAGCCGGGCAGGGCGGGCTACACCTTC
CSVGKPGRAGYTF
>TRBJ2-5|NA|NA|TRBV6-2/TRBV6-3
TGTGCCAGCAGTTACACCGACCTGGGAGGGACCCAGTACTTC
CASSYTDLGGTQYF
>TRBJ2-5|NA|NA|TRBV7-9
TGTGCCAGCAGCCTTGCGCCATCCAAAGAGACCCAGTACTTC
CASSLAPSKETQYF